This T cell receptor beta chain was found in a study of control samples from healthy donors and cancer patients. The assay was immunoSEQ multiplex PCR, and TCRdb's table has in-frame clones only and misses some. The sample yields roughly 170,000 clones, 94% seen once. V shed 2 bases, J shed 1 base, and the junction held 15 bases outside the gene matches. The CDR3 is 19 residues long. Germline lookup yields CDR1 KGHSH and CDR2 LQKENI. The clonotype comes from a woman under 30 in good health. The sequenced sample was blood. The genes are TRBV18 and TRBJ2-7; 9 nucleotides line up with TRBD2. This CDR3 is CASSPTVSFSGSSSYEQYF. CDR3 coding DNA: TGTGCCAGCTCACCAACGGTCAGTTTTAGCGGGAGCTCGTCCTACGAGCAGTACTTC.